This T cell receptor beta chain was captured in a study of T cells in Graves' hyperthyroidism and ophthalmopathy. This clonotype was counted ten times or more. It was RNA transcripts that yielded the amplified TCR beta CDR3 regions. TCR CDR3 regions were first amplified by RT-PCR with HTBI primers. MiXCR, applied by TCRdb to the multiplex PCR reads, yields one record per CDR3 protein. The sample comprises 360,000 or so distinct CDR3 sequences, 15% of which are singletons, and approximately 20% rests with the top ten. V was clipped by 9 bases and J by 2 bases; unmatched bases: 6. This CDR3 is built from 13 residues. The germline CDR1 and CDR2 sequences are SNHLY and FYNNEI.

Sample: blood. This sequence was found in a woman in her sixties or seventies with Graves' ophthalmopathy. The V and J genes are TRBV2 and TRBJ2-7; 8 nucleotides align to TRBD1. CDR3 sequence reads: CARQGENTYEQYF. The DNA of the CDR3 is TGTGCCAGACAGGGGGAAAACACCTACGAGCAGTACTTC.